The 3 T cell receptor beta chains below come from one sample, sequenced in a study of blood T cell repertoires in COVID-19. The table came from immunoSEQ multiplex PCR; TCRdb's copy has only in-frame clones and leaves some out. The top ten clones hold over 0.45% of a sample with 150,000 or so clones, roughly nine tenths of them seen once. Source material: peripheral blood. The receptors were sampled from a man aged 50-60 years with acute or convalescent COVID-19.

The CDR3 nucleotides are TGTGCCAGCAGTGTTTCGGCAGGGAATAGCAATCAGCCCCAGCATTTT. Its translation is CASSVSAGNSNQPQHF. This sequence joins TRBV2 and TRBJ1-5, with a weak D call TRBD1 (5 bases). The CDR3 totals 16 residues. The germline V and J ends were trimmed by 4 bases and 0 bases, with 13 bases remaining between them. Germline CDR1 and CDR2: SNHLY and FYNNEI.

The chain carries TRBV6-5 and TRBJ1-1; D is perhaps TRBD1 (5 bases). Germline V gene data show CDR1 as MNHEY and CDR2 as SVGAGI. Trimming pared 0 bases from V and 7 bases from J, leaving 15 bases between. The CDR3 has 15 residues. CDR3 bases: TGTGCCAGCAGTTACTCGGTGGGGGGTTCATATGAAGCTTTCTTT. Its translation is CASSYSVGGSYEAFF.

The rearrangement links TRBV7-9 to TRBJ2-1; 8 bases line up with TRBD1. Unmatched junction bases numbered 1, after V lost 6 bases and J lost 6 bases. The germline V gene encodes CDR1 SEHNR and CDR2 FQNEAQ (reference sequence). CDR3 length equals 12 residues. This CDR3 is CASRDRANEQFF. CDR3 coding DNA: TGTGCCAGCAGGGACAGGGCCAATGAGCAGTTCTTC.